A selection of T cell receptor beta chains follows, all from one sample in a study of OX40 agonist ivuxolimab in advanced cancers. Assay: immunoSEQ multiplex PCR; the TCRdb copy retains only in-frame clones and omits some. This repertoire shows around 64,000 clones, around 90% found once; its top ten account for roughly 15%. The source material was CD4+ or CD8+ T cells sorted from blood, sampled in a trial of the OX40 agonist ivuxolimab. These receptors originate from an adult with an advanced solid tumor such as melanoma, head and neck, liver or kidney cancer. The CDR3 runs from the conserved cysteine through the conserved F or W. D genes are given only for firm matches. Only some rows state a clone size, as once, few, many or a class for expanded clones.

cdr3_length	j_call	d_call	clone_size	v_call	cdr3_nt	cdr3_aa
14	TRBJ2-5	.	.	TRBV19	TGTGCCAGTAGTACCCCGGACAGTCCAGAGACCCAGTACTTC	CASSTPDSPETQYF
14	TRBJ2-7	.	.	TRBV5-4	TGTGCCAGCAGCCACTTTAGCGGCTCCTACGAGCAGTACTTC	CASSHFSGSYEQYF
14	TRBJ2-1	.	.	TRBV9	TGTGCCAGCAGCGTGGGGGCCTCCTACAATGAGCAGTTCTTC	CASSVGASYNEQFF
15	TRBJ2-7	TRBD2	.	TRBV19	TGTGCCAGTAGTATAACTAGCGGGAGTTTCTACGAGCAGTACTTC	CASSITSGSFYEQYF
13	TRBJ1-5	TRBD1	once	TRBV13	TGTGCCAGCAGCCCCGGGACAGATCAGCCCCAGCATTTT	CASSPGTDQPQHF
17	TRBJ2-1	TRBD2	.	TRBV15	TGTGCCACCAGCACGACTAGCGGGAGGGCCTTTAGGTATGAGCAGTTCTTC	CATSTTSGRAFRYEQFF
14	TRBJ2-2	.	.	TRBV5-6	TGTGCCAGCAGCCCGCCCAGGAGGGGCGGGGAGCTGTTTTTT	CASSPPRRGGELFF
13	TRBJ2-1	TRBD2	once	TRBV11-2	TGTGCCAGCACCTTAAGCGGGAGCAATGAGCAGTTCTTC	CASTLSGSNEQFF
14	TRBJ1-2	.	.	TRBV5-4	TGTGCCAGCAGCTTGGTAGTCCAGGGGTCAGGCTACACCTTC	CASSLVVQGSGYTF
12	TRBJ2-2	.	.	TRBV7-6	TGTGCCAGCAACCCAGTCACCGGGGAGCTGTTTTTT	CASNPVTGELFF
16	TRBJ2-5	TRBD2	.	TRBV6-5	TGTGCCAGCAGTTACTCGGCGGGAGGGCCTAGGGAGACCCAGTACTTC	CASSYSAGGPRETQYF
11	TRBJ1-3	.	.	TRBV6-1	TGTGCCAGCACGCCTTTCGACACCATATATTTT	CASTPFDTIYF
13	TRBJ1-2	TRBD1	once	TRBV7-9	TGTGCCAGCAGACCGGACAGGGCGCAAGGCTACACCTTT	CASRPDRAQGYTF
15	TRBJ1-6	TRBD1	.	TRBV7-3	TGTGCCAGCAACCAGAGGGGGCGGAATAATTCACCCCTCCACTTT	CASNQRGRNNSPLHF
14	TRBJ1-2	.	.	TRBV7-2	TGTGCCAGCAGCTTAGTTGGAGGGTCTGATGGCTACACCTTC	CASSLVGGSDGYTF